This TCR beta chain appears in the sequencing data of a study of T cell repertoires in cytomegalovirus infection. Across the study: Public signatures in TCR beta pointed to CMV infection and matching HLA type.

TCRdb fed the reads into MiXCR, producing one record per CDR3 protein. The sample yields approximately 70,000 distinct CDR3 sequences, 3% to 4.5% seen once. Study-level results: The response measured ex vivo was dominated by TCR beta clonotypes (HLA-C-restricted and CMV-specific). Summed frequency of public TCR beta families distinguished CMV carriers with the relevant HLA.

This clonotype was seen repeatedly, ten times or more. Its antigen is currently unknown. Germline-derived CDR1 and CDR2 are SGHVS and FNYEAQ. V was shortened by 7 bases and J by 4 bases, with 19 bases between the two germline ends. The CDR3 is 15 residues long. The material sequenced was PBMCs. This TCR was recovered from a human donor in good health (CMV status not recorded). Some clones in this sample may be carry-over from other donors' samples. This chain joins TRBV7-6 and TRBJ1-2; D perhaps matches TRBD1 (6 bases). CDR3 nucleotides: TGTGCCAGCACCCTAGGTCGGGGACAAGCCTATGGCTACACCTTC. Protein sequence: CASTLGRGQAYGYTF.